The rows below give T cell receptor beta chains drawn from one sample of a study of blood T cell repertoires in COVID-19. Profiled with immunoSEQ multiplex PCR; TCRdb holds only in-frame clones, not every one. The data show approximately 120,000 clones, 85% to 90% seen once. Input material: peripheral blood. Source of these receptors: a human donor in a cohort sampled during active COVID-19. Each CDR3 is given with its conserved first and last residue. Each record gives: D gene, clone size, V gene, J gene, CDR3 DNA, CDR3 protein. A D gene is named only where the DNA matches it firmly. Not every row has a clone size; where given, it reads once, few, many or a size class.

>TRBD2|.|TRBV11-2|TRBJ2-3
TGTGCCAGCGCATTCGTGACGGGAGGTCCAGATACGCAGTATTTT
CASAFVTGGPDTQYF
>.|.|TRBV5-6|TRBJ2-1
TGTGCCAGCAGCCAAACCGGGACAATTTACAATGAGCAGTTCTTC
CASSQTGTIYNEQFF
>.|.|TRBV28|TRBJ1-2
TGTGCCAGCAGTTTCCCCGTGAACTATGGCTACACCTTC
CASSFPVNYGYTF
>TRBD2|.|TRBV11-3|TRBJ2-2
TGTGCCAGCAGCTTAGGCCTAGCGGGTGGCCCCGGGGAGCTGTTTTTT
CASSLGLAGGPGELFF
>.|.|TRBV19|TRBJ2-3
TGTGCCAGTAGTTGGGGGGATATTAGCACAGATACGCAGTATTTT
CASSWGDISTDTQYF
>TRBD1|.|TRBV6-1|TRBJ1-1
TGTGCCAGCAATGAACAGGGGGTGACTGAAGCTTTCTTT
CASNEQGVTEAFF
>TRBD1|few|TRBV4-1|TRBJ1-6
TGCGCCAGCAGCCAAGACCCTCAGGGGGTAGGCAATTCACCCCTCCACTTT
CASSQDPQGVGNSPLHF
>.|.|TRBV7-9|TRBJ2-5
TGTGCCAGCAGCTTAGTCGGGGGTGGAGAGACCCAGTACTTC
CASSLVGGGETQYF
>TRBD2|.|TRBV7-2|TRBJ2-7
TGTGCCAGCAGCCAACGTACTAGCGGGAGGAGCTCCTACGAGCAGTACTTC
CASSQRTSGRSSYEQYF
>.|.|TRBV6-8|TRBJ1-6
TGTGCCAGCAGTTCTCTTTACGATCAGACAGATAATTCACCCCTCCACTTT
CASSSLYDQTDNSPLHF
>.|.|TRBV3-1/TRBV3-2|TRBJ2-5
TGTGCCAGCAGCCAAGTTGCGGGGGCGATATACCAAGAGACCCAGTACTTC
CASSQVAGAIYQETQYF
>.|few|TRBV6-6|TRBJ2-2
TGTGCCAGCAGTTACCAGGGGTTTGGGACCGGGGAGCTGTTTTTT
CASSYQGFGTGELFF
>.|.|TRBV19|TRBJ2-5
TGTGCCAGTAGTATTTCTGGGCTTGGGGAGACCCAGTACTTC
CASSISGLGETQYF
>.|.|TRBV13|TRBJ1-5
TGTGCCAGCAGCTTCAGACAGGGCAATCAGCCCCAGCATTTT
CASSFRQGNQPQHF
>TRBD1|.|TRBV2|TRBJ2-3
TGTGCCAGCAGTGGAGGGACAGGGTCGGGGGCAGATACGCAGTATTTT
CASSGGTGSGADTQYF
>TRBD1|many|TRBV7-6|TRBJ2-1
TGTGCCAGCAGCTTAGAGCGCGGGACAGGGTCGGTCTTC
CASSLERGTGSVF
>.|.|TRBV10-1|TRBJ2-7
TGCGCCAGCATACCACCCTATTGGGAGGACGACGAGCAGTACTTC
CASIPPYWEDDEQYF
>.|once|TRBV10-1|TRBJ2-4
TGCGCCAGCACGAAACTAACCAGGGCCATTCAGTACTTC
CASTKLTRAIQYF
>.|once|TRBV2|TRBJ1-5
TGTGCCAGCAGTCAAGGGCAAGGCAATCAGCCCCAGCATTTT
CASSQGQGNQPQHF
>.|.|TRBV7-9|TRBJ1-3
TGTGCCAGCAGCCCCACCCCAGGGGCTGGAAACACCATATATTTT
CASSPTPGAGNTIYF
>TRBD1|.|TRBV4-2|TRBJ1-5
TGTGCCAGCAGCCAAGTTTCAGGGGGCACTCAGCCCCAGCATTTT
CASSQVSGGTQPQHF
>TRBD2|.|TRBV28|TRBJ2-7
TGTGCCAGCAGTTTTTCCCCGGGGGGGGGCATTGACGAGCAGTACTTC
CASSFSPGGGIDEQYF
>TRBD1|once|TRBV19|TRBJ1-5
TGTGCCAGTAGGACCACGACAGGGAGTAGTCAGCCCCAGCATTTT
CASRTTTGSSQPQHF
>.|.|TRBV20-1|TRBJ2-7
TGCAGTGCTCCTCGGGGGTACGAGCAGTACTTC
CSAPRGYEQYF
>.|.|TRBV5-4|TRBJ2-5
TGTGCCAGCAGCCCCACAGGAAGGGGGAAAGAGACCCAGTACTTC
CASSPTGRGKETQYF
>.|.|TRBV6-5|TRBJ1-2
TGTGCCAGCAGTTACTCGATATTGCCCGAACCTATGGGCTACACCTTC
CASSYSILPEPMGYTF
>TRBD1|.|TRBV29-1|TRBJ2-3
TGCAGCGTTGCCAGGACAACAGGGGGCGCAGATACGCAGTATTTT
CSVARTTGGADTQYF
>.|.|TRBV28|TRBJ1-2
TGTGCCAGCATAGGGGGACGGGGCTATGGCTACACCTTC
CASIGGRGYGYTF
>.|.|TRBV6-5|TRBJ2-5
TGTGCCAGCAGAAGGGGATGGGAAGAGACCCAGTACTTC
CASRRGWEETQYF
>.|.|TRBV5-1|TRBJ2-1
TGCGCCAGCAGCCAACTAGCCTCGAGCTCCTACAATGAGCAGTTCTTC
CASSQLASSSYNEQFF
>.|once|TRBV19|TRBJ2-3
TGTGCCAGTAGCCCCCCCGGGACAGATACGCAGTATTTT
CASSPPGTDTQYF
>TRBD1|.|TRBV5-1|TRBJ1-1
TGCGCCAGCAGCTTGGGGGGACAGACGAACACTGAAGCTTTCTTT
CASSLGGQTNTEAFF
>.|once|TRBV18|TRBJ2-5
TGTGCCAGCTCACCAGGGGTAGCGGAGACCCAGTACTTC
CASSPGVAETQYF
>.|.|TRBV5-4|TRBJ2-3
TGTGCCAGCAGCCCGGGACTGAGTAGCACAGATACGCAGTATTTT
CASSPGLSSTDTQYF
>TRBD2|.|TRBV28|TRBJ2-2
TGTGCCAGCAGCCGCCAGGGAGCGGGAGGGCCCTACGGGGAGCTGTTTTTT
CASSRQGAGGPYGELFF
>TRBD1|.|TRBV6-5|TRBJ2-1
TGTGCCAGCAGTTACGGGACAGGGGACTACAATGAGCAGTTCTTC
CASSYGTGDYNEQFF
>TRBD2|.|TRBV14|TRBJ2-1
TGTGCCAGCAGCCAAGGTCTAGCGGGAGCCCAACCATTGAGCTCCTACAATGAGCAGTTCTTC
CASSQGLAGAQPLSSYNEQFF
>.|.|TRBV11-2|TRBJ2-7
TGTGCCAGCAGCTGGGTCCGGGGGACCTACGAGCAGTACTTC
CASSWVRGTYEQYF
>.|.|TRBV7-2|TRBJ2-7
TGTGCCAGCAGTAAACAATCGGACAGATACGAGCAGTACTTC
CASSKQSDRYEQYF
>TRBD2|.|TRBV5-4|TRBJ2-5
TGTGCCAGCAGCCCCACCCGGGGGGGTCAAGAGACCCAGTACTTC
CASSPTRGGQETQYF
>.|.|TRBV11-2|TRBJ2-5
TGTGCCAGCAGCCCGGGGGGCGGGGCCTCAGAGACCCAGTACTTC
CASSPGGGASETQYF
>TRBD2|.|TRBV6-5|TRBJ2-4
TGTGCCAGCTCTACTAGCGGCCTAGCCAAAAACATTCAGTACTTC
CASSTSGLAKNIQYF
>TRBD1|.|TRBV7-9|TRBJ1-1
TGTGCCAGCAGCGAAGGACAGGGTGTTTGGAACACTGAAGCTTTCTTT
CASSEGQGVWNTEAFF
>TRBD1|.|TRBV6-2/TRBV6-3|TRBJ1-1
TGTGCCAGCAGTTACCGACCCGGACAGGTTAACACTGAAGCTTTCTTT
CASSYRPGQVNTEAFF
>.|.|TRBV19|TRBJ1-1
TGTGCCAGTAGGATAGGAGACAGAATGAACACTGAAGCTTTCTTT
CASRIGDRMNTEAFF
>TRBD1|.|TRBV5-1|TRBJ2-2
TGCGCCAGCAGCTCTGGGGGACAGGGGGCGCCTGGGGAGCTGTTTTTT
CASSSGGQGAPGELFF
>TRBD1|once|TRBV19|TRBJ1-5
TGTGCCAGTAGTATAATTCCCGGGACAGGGGGTGAGCCCCAGCATTTT
CASSIIPGTGGEPQHF
>TRBD2|.|TRBV6-5|TRBJ2-1
TGTGCCAGCCATTCTACTAGCGGGGGAAATGAGCAGTTCTTC
CASHSTSGGNEQFF
>TRBD1|.|TRBV11-2|TRBJ2-5
TGTGCCAGCAGCTTACAGGGGACAGTCCAAGAGACCCAGTACTTC
CASSLQGTVQETQYF
>TRBD1|.|TRBV2|TRBJ1-3
TGTGCCAGCAGTGACTACAGGGGTGTTACTGGAAACACCATATATTTT
CASSDYRGVTGNTIYF
>TRBD1|.|TRBV5-1|TRBJ1-6
TGCGCCAGCAGCTTGGGCCAGGGGGGATCACCCCTCCACTTT
CASSLGQGGSPLHF
>TRBD1|.|TRBV11-2|TRBJ1-1
TGTGCCAGCAGCTTAGGTCAGGGGGGATACACTGAAGCTTTCTTT
CASSLGQGGYTEAFF
>.|.|TRBV2|TRBJ2-3
TGTGCCAGCAGTGAACAGGTTTCAGATACGCAGTATTTT
CASSEQVSDTQYF
>TRBD1|.|TRBV25-1|TRBJ2-2
TGTGCCAGCAGCCGACAGGGGGCGGTCGGGGAGCTGTTTTTT
CASSRQGAVGELFF